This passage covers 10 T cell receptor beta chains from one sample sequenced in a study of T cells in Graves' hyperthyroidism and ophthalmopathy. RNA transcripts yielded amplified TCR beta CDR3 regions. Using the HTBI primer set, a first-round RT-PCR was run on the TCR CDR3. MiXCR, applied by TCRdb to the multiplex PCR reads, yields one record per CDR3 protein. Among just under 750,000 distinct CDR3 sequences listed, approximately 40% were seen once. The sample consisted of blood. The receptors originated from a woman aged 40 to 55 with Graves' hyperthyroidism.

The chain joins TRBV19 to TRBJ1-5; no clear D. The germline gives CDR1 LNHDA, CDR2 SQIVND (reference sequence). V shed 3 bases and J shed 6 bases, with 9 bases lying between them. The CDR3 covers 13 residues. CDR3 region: CASSITGVQPQHF. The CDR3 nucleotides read TGTGCCAGTAGTATTACCGGGGTTCAGCCCCAGCATTTT.

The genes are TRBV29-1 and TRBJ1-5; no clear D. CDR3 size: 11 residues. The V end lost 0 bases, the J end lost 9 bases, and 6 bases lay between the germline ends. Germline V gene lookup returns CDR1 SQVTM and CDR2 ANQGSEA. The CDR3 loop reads CSVEDQGPQHF. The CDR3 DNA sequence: TGCAGCGTTGAAGATCAAGGGCCCCAGCATTTT.

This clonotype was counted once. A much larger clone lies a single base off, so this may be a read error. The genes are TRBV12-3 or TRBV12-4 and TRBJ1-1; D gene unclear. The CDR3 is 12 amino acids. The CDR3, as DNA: TGTGCCAGCAGCCCCCATAACACTGACGCTTTCTTT. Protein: CASSPHNTDAFF.

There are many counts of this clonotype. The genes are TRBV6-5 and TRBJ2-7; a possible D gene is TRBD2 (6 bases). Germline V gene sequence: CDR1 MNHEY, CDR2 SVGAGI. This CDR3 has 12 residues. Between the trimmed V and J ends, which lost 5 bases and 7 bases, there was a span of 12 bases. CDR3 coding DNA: TGTGCCAGCAGTCGTATTGGAGGGGAGCAGTACTTC. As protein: CASSRIGGEQYF.

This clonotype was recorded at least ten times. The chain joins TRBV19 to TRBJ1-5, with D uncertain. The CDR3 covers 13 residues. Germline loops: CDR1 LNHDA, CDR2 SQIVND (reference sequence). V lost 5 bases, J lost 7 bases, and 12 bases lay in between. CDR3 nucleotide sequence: TGTGCCAGTAGTGTTCAGGAGAGCCAGCCCCAGCATTTT. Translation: CASSVQESQPQHF. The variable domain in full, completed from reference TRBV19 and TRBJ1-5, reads DGGITQSPKYLFRKEGQNVTLSCEQNLNHDAMYWYRQDPGQGLRLIYYSQIVNDFQKGDIAEGYSVSREKKESFPLTVTSAQKNPTAFYLCASSVQESQPQHFGDGTRLSIL.

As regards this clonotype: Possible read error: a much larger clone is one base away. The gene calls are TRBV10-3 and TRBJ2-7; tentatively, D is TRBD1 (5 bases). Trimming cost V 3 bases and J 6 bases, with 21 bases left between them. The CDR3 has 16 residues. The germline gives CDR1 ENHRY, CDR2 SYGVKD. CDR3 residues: CAISDGLGLKTCEQYF. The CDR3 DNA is TGTGCCATCAGTGATGGTTTGGGGCTGAAAACCTGCGAGCAGTACTTC.

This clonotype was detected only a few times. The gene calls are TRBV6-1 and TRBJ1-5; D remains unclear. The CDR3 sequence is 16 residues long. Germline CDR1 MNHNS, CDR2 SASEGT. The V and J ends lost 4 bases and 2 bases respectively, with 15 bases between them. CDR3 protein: CASSGRFPLGNQPQHF. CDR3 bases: TGTGCCAGCAGTGGTCGTTTCCCTTTGGGCAATCAGCCCCAGCATTTT.

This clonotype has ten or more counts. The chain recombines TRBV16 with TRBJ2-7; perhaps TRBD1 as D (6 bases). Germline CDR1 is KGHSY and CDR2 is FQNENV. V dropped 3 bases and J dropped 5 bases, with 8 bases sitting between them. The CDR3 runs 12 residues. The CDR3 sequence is CASSHRTDEQYF. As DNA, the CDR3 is TGTGCCAGCAGCCACAGGACAGACGAGCAGTACTTC.

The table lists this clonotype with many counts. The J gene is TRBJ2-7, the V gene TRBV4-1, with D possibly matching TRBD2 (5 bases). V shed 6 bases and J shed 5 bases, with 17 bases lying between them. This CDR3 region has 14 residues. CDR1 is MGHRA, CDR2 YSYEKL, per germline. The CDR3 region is CASSPPGMGNEQYF. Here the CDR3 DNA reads TGCGCCAGCAGTCCGCCCGGGATGGGAAACGAGCAGTACTTC.

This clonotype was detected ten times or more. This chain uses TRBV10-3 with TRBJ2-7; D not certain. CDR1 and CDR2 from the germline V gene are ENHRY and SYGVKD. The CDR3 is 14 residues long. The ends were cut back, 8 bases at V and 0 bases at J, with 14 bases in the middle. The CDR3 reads CAIGPPGHSYEQYF. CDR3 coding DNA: TGTGCCATCGGGCCCCCAGGCCACTCCTACGAGCAGTACTTC.